Below, one T cell receptor beta chain is given with its context. The CDR3 contains 15 residues. Germline assignment: CDR1 MNHEY and CDR2 SVGAGI. The ends were cut back, 0 bases at V and 3 bases at J, with 9 bases in the middle. Two negative PCRs, clearance, or symptom resolution characterized the recovered Cohort 3 donors. Assay used: immunoSEQ multiplex PCR; TCRdb lists only in-frame clones, some missing. The sample holds about 380,000 clones; 88% are singletons and the top ten take about 1.1%. These data belong to a study of blood T cell repertoires in COVID-19. In the study overall: Sources were T cells, B-cell-depleted T cells, or PBMCs; the material itself was cDNA or gDNA.

V usage is TRBV6-5 and J usage is TRBJ1-5; D is unclear. The clonotype originates from a woman aged 18-29 years who had recovered from COVID-19. Material for sequencing was PBMCs or T cells enriched from blood (not recorded which). CDR3 DNA: TGTGCCAGCAGTTACTCAAGAGAGATCAATCAGCCCCAGCATTTT. Translating it yields CASSYSREINQPQHF.